The entry that follows covers one T cell receptor beta chain sequence. This clonotype has just a few counts. This clone's antigen is unknown. Base qualities were left out, and no much larger clone turns up one base away. These data come from a study of blood T cells in healthy people across ages (dated by TCRdb to between 2015 and 2017). Study-level background: In model experiments, template switching captured roughly one uniquely barcoded TCR beta cDNA molecule for every two T cells. To avoid experimental bias, donors of different ages were spread randomly across the sequencing lanes. For two donors (one aged 18 to 30 and one aged 80 or older), the study analyzed two additional independent replicas of 1 million unique cDNA reads from the same blood draw. The donors were divided into four age groups: young (average around 15 years), middle-aged (about 40), aged (approximately 59) and long-lived (roughly 88). The study measured age-related changes in TCR beta repertoire diversity using deep sequencing normalized with unique cDNA molecular identifiers. Study-level results and caveats: The long-lived group showed more naive CD4+ T cells, fewer expanded clones and increased TCR diversity than the aged group, suggesting age selection. Estimates of total diversity based on one million sequenced T cells were considered lower bounds and underestimates. The percentage of naive T cells measured by flow cytometry correlated strongly with observed TCR beta diversity. The CMV infection status of donors was not known, potentially confounding age-related changes in expanded clonotypes. As age increased, observed TCR beta diversity per million T cells dropped in a roughly linear way, and a significant reduction was already evident by age 40. Conclusive comparison of naive and antigen-experienced compartments was prevented by the profiling of bulk unsorted PBMCs.

Library preparation was by 5' RACE. Sequencer: Illumina HiSeq 2500. A second 7 to 11 cycle PCR used a sample-barcoded 5' primer and a J-beta primer mix. Each TCR beta cDNA molecule received a unique molecular identifier from a template-switch 5' adaptor carrying 12 random nucleotides. Each sample yielded at least 2.5 million CDR3-containing paired-end reads. First-strand cDNA was synthesized from all RNA with the Mint cDNA synthesis kit, primed by a TRBC-specific oligonucleotide. Following uracil-DNA glycosylase treatment, all cDNA underwent a first 18-cycle PCR with the universal primers M1SS and BC2_uni_R. Regarding the original processing steps: Normalization of each sample was performed by random selection of 1 million high-quality reads, each carrying a distinct molecular identifier. Reads with shared molecular identifiers were discarded instead of being binned into consensus sequences. CDR3 identification, clonotype clustering and error correction used MiTCR with a Q25 quality threshold and the strictest error-elimination algorithm. A nonparametric unseen species model using Euler transformation provided a lower-bound estimate of total TCR beta diversity. TCRdb passed the public sequencing reads through fastp at Q25 and MiXCR, retaining productive beta sequences. Rows with a matching CDR3 protein are joined into one entry that keeps the most common DNA and genes. These V and J calls derive from TCRdb rather than the authors' analysis. The table for this sample lists 1.2 million to 1.5 million distinct CDR3 sequences; roughly 40% of them were counted only once. The biggest ten clones account for roughly 7.9% of the sample.

The germline V gene (reference sequence) yields MNHEY for CDR1 and SMNVEV for CDR2. After removal of 7 bases from V and 5 bases from J, the junction retains 10 bases not matched to a gene. CDR3 length: 14 amino acids, cysteine to phenylalanine. Kept here is only the CDR3 DNA, which spans 42 bases and is read in frame from base 1. Systemically healthy Caucasian individuals from Russia, some 40 in total and aged about 6 to 90 years, were included as donors. Each donor gave 9 to 10 milliliters of peripheral blood, collected into EDTA-treated Vacutainer tubes. Ficoll-Paque density-gradient centrifugation was used to isolate PBMCs, with at least 7 million per sample. Trizol reagent was used to extract total RNA from the PBMCs, yielding at least 5.5 micrograms per sample. For every donor, an aliquot of PBMCs went through flow cytometry to measure the percentages of naive CD45RAhigh/CD27high T cells.

Material for sequencing was blood. This receptor was identified in a woman under 30 in good health. Rearrangement joined TRBV27 to TRBJ2-7; 8 junctional bases match TRBD1. Here is the DNA: TGTGCCAGCAAAAGGGGGACAGGAGTCAACGAGCAGTACTTC. Its protein reads: CASKRGTGVNEQYF.